These 30 T cell receptor beta chains were sequenced from one sample in a study of T cell changes during pregnancy in multiple sclerosis. Using immunoSEQ multiplex PCR, the repertoire was profiled, and TCRdb retains in-frame clones only, with some absent. Of 50,000 to 60,000 clones listed, 75% to 95% are singletons. The material was peripheral blood, obtained in the first trimester of pregnancy. These receptors were collected from a female donor in good health, enrolled as a control in a pregnancy study.

To note about this clone: Compared with germline, one end of the junction differs, possibly owing to a read error. This sample also contains other DNA sequences that code for the same CDR3. V gene TRBV27 combines with J gene TRBJ2-7, with D possibly being TRBD1 (5 bases). This CDR3 spans 16 amino acids. Germline V gene data show CDR1 as MNHEY and CDR2 as SMNVEV (reference sequence). The CDR3 coding sequence is TGTGCCAGTAGTTTTTCAGGGTTTGCACTCTCCTACGAGCAGTACTTC. Protein: CASSFSGFALSYEQYF.

V usage is TRBV27 and J usage is TRBJ2-2, with 8 bases lining up with TRBD2. CDR3 length equals 14 residues. V dropped 3 bases and J dropped 6; count of bases not matched to a gene: 3. Germline CDR1 and CDR2: MNHEY and SMNVEV (reference sequence). The CDR3 DNA follows: TGTGCCAGCAGTTTTGGCGGGGGGTCCGGGGAGCTGTTTTTT. Residues: CASSFGGGSGELFF.

This clone was found once. The chain links TRBV4-1 to TRBJ2-7; TRBD1 matches at 9 bases. CDR1 MGHRA and CDR2 YSYEKL come from the germline V gene. The CDR3 covers 15 residues. Trimming removed 4 bases from V and 1 base from J; junction bases left unmatched: 5. The CDR3 DNA reads as TGCGCCAGCAGCCTTCGGACAGGGGTATCCTACGAGCAGTACTTC. Residues: CASSLRTGVSYEQYF.

The chain recombines TRBV12-5 with TRBJ2-3; 7 bases fit TRBD1. V lost 1 base, J lost 4 bases, and 5 bases stayed unmatched. The CDR3 sequence is 15 residues long. CDR1 is LGHNT, CDR2 FRNRAP, per germline. The CDR3 loop reads CASGLGDSSSDTQYF. Written as DNA, the CDR3 is TGTGCTAGTGGTTTGGGGGACAGCAGCTCAGATACGCAGTATTTT. Based on the CDR3 plus reference TRBV12-5 and TRBJ2-3, the full variable domain is DARVTQTPRHKVTEMGQEVTMRCQPILGHNTVFWYRQTMMQGLELLAYFRNRAPLDDSGMPKDRFSAEMPDATLATLKIQPSEPRDSAVYFCASGLGDSSSDTQYFGPGTRLTVL.

The CDR3 DNA follows: TGTGCCAGCAGCTTAACCATGGCGGCGGGTGAGCAGTTCTTC. Translated: CASSLTMAAGEQFF. This sequence joins TRBV7-9 and TRBJ2-1; D may be TRBD2 (5 bases). Germline CDR1 and CDR2: SEHNR and FQNEAQ (reference sequence). V was shortened by 2 bases and J by 9 bases, with 14 bases between the two germline ends. The CDR3 is 14 amino acids.

This chain connects TRBV5-6 to TRBJ1-2; no reliable D call. CDR3 length: 12 residues. Germline loops: CDR1 SGHDT, CDR2 YYEEEE. With 3 bases removed from V and 8 bases from J, the gap between germline ends came to 11 bases. The CDR3 protein is CASSSLLRGYTF. The CDR3 DNA reads TGTGCCAGCAGCTCCCTCCTTCGGGGCTACACCTTC.

The V and J genes are TRBV9 and TRBJ2-3; D possibly corresponds to TRBD2 (6 bases). Germline-derived CDR1 and CDR2 are SGDLS and YYNGEE. Trimming shortened V by 3 bases and J by 8 bases, and 19 bases separated the two germline ends. The CDR3 totals 15 residues. The CDR3 is CASSASGPPIGTQYF. CDR3 bases: TGTGCCAGCAGCGCCAGCGGGCCGCCGATCGGTACGCAGTATTTT. The full variable domain, its missing parts supplied by reference TRBV9 and TRBJ2-3, is DSGVTQTPKHLITATGQRVTLRCSPRSGDLSVYWYQQSLDQGLQFLIQYYNGEERAKGNILERFSAQQFPDLHSELNLSSLELGDSALYFCASSASGPPIGTQYFGPGTRLTVL.

The rearrangement joins TRBV10-1 to TRBJ2-1, with D possibly matching TRBD2 (7 bases). Deletions cut 9 bases from V and 7 bases from J, with 22 bases between. The CDR3 length is 15 residues. Germline lookup yields CDR1 WNHNN and CDR2 SYGVQD (reference sequence). CDR3 loop: CARNPEGGPGNEQFF. CDR3 sequence (DNA): TGCGCCAGGAACCCGGAGGGGGGGCCTGGAAATGAGCAGTTCTTC.

CDR3 nucleotide sequence: TGTGCCAGCAGCTTTTCACAATTTACAGGGGACCCGCTTTACGAGCAGTACTTC. Its protein product is CASSFSQFTGDPLYEQYF. The V and J genes are TRBV5-5 and TRBJ2-7, with TRBD1 identical over 7 bases. CDR1 and CDR2 (germline): SGHKS, YYEKEE (reference sequence). The CDR3 is made up of 18 amino acids. The V segment lost 2 bases and the J segment 4 bases; nucleotides outside the gene matches: 18.

V and J are TRBV7-3 and TRBJ2-2; perhaps TRBD2 as D (7 bases). Germline V gene sequence: CDR1 SGHTA, CDR2 FQGTGA. The CDR3 contains 17 residues. Deletions cut 3 bases from V and 0 bases from J, with 14 bases between. In DNA, the CDR3 is TGTGCCAGCAGCTTGCTGGGCGGGGGCGCGAACACCGGGGAGCTGTTTTTT. This encodes CASSLLGGGANTGELFF.

The gene calls are TRBV19 and TRBJ2-6; unclear D gene. From germline, CDR1 is LNHDA and CDR2 SQIVND (reference sequence). This CDR3 spans 13 amino acids. V lost 7 bases and J lost 2, with 6 bases in between. The CDR3 protein is CASTFAGANVLTF. The CDR3 DNA follows: TGTGCCAGTACCTTTGCTGGGGCCAACGTCCTGACTTTC.

J is TRBJ2-7 and V is TRBV27, with D possibly TRBD2 on 5 matching bases. V dropped 5 bases and J dropped 3 bases, with 11 bases sitting between them. The germline V gene has CDR1 MNHEY and CDR2 SMNVEV (reference sequence). The CDR3 runs to 13 residues. CDR3: CASSIGLIYEQYF. The DNA of the CDR3 is TGTGCCAGCAGTATCGGACTTATCTACGAGCAGTACTTC.

This sequence joins TRBV4-1 and TRBJ2-2, with 12 bases that match TRBD2. This CDR3 has 16 residues. Germline CDR1 reads MGHRA; CDR2 reads YSYEKL. The trim removed 6 bases at V and 3 bases at J, leaving 5 bases unmatched. Written as DNA, the CDR3 is TGCGCCAGCAGTTTACTAGCGGGAGGTGACACCGGGGAGCTGTTTTTT. Protein sequence: CASSLLAGGDTGELFF.

This chain uses TRBV7-6 with TRBJ2-7; TRBD1 aligns across 7 bases. CDR1 and CDR2 (germline): SGHVS, FNYEAQ. This CDR3 comprises 16 residues. Trimming removed 5 bases from V and 0 bases from J; junction bases left unmatched: 10. In DNA, the CDR3 is TGTGCCAGCAGCCTAATGTCGGGACAGCCCTCCTACGAGCAGTACTTC. Protein product: CASSLMSGQPSYEQYF.

In nucleotides, the CDR3 is TGTGCCAGCAGCGTCGGGGGGGGGATCACAGATACGCAGTATTTT. Translated: CASSVGGGITDTQYF. V is TRBV9 and J is TRBJ2-3, with TRBD2 identical over 8 bases. The J segment lost 2 bases and the V segment lost 2 bases, leaving 4 bases of the junction unmatched. There are 15 residues in the CDR3. Per germline, CDR1 SGDLS and CDR2 YYNGEE.

This sequence joins TRBV5-1 and TRBJ2-7, with TRBD2 identical over 8 bases. This CDR3 contains 15 residues. Germline V gives CDR1 SGHRS, CDR2 YFSETQ. The ends lost 1 base at V and 0 bases at J; junction bases unmatched: 3. As DNA, the CDR3 is TGCGCCAGCAGCTTGACGGGGGGGACCTCCTACGAGCAGTACTTC. Its translation is CASSLTGGTSYEQYF.

The rearrangement joins TRBV4-2 to TRBJ2-7, with a weak D call TRBD2 (6 bases). With 4 bases removed from V and 6 bases from J, the gap between germline ends came to 22 bases. The germline gives CDR1 LGHNA, CDR2 YNFKEQ. The CDR3 sequence is 16 residues long. The CDR3 spells CASSLTPGRSEGEQYF. The CDR3 DNA reads as TGTGCCAGCAGCCTTACTCCGGGACGTTCGGAGGGCGAGCAGTACTTC.

The chain employs TRBV10-2 and TRBJ2-1; D is possibly TRBD2 (6 bases). Trimming took off 0 bases at V and 10 bases at J, with 13 bases between the two ends. This CDR3 region has 14 residues. Germline V gene lookup returns CDR1 WSHSY and CDR2 SAAADI. The CDR3 DNA is TGCGCCAGCAGTGAGTCGGGCCTAGCGAGCGAGCAGTTCTTC. It codes for CASSESGLASEQFF.

CDR3 protein: CASTQLASTYEQYF. DNA of the CDR3: TGTGCCAGCACCCAACTAGCGTCAACCTACGAGCAGTACTTC. V and J are TRBV7-6 and TRBJ2-7, with TRBD2 matching 7 bases. The germline V gene has CDR1 SGHVS and CDR2 FNYEAQ. V shed 7 bases, J shed 2 bases, and the junction held 8 bases outside the gene matches. The CDR3 spans 14 residues.

The gene calls are TRBV5-1 and TRBJ2-7; tentatively, D is TRBD1 (5 bases). The germline CDR1 and CDR2 sequences are SGHRS and YFSETQ. Trimming took 3 bases from V and 6 from J, leaving 16 bases between them. This CDR3 contains 14 residues. The CDR3 loop reads CASSSYAGISEQYF. CDR3 coding DNA: TGCGCCAGCAGCTCATACGCAGGGATCTCCGAGCAGTACTTC.

The chain couples TRBV2 to TRBJ2-1, with no clear D. Germline V gene data show CDR1 as SNHLY and CDR2 as FYNNEI. Trimming left V 6 bases short and J 7 bases short, with 7 bases between. The CDR3 is 11 residues long. CDR3 DNA: TGTGCCAGCAGGCTCGGGAATGAGCAGTTCTTC. It is translated as CASRLGNEQFF. Variable domain in full (rest from reference TRBV2 and TRBJ2-1): EPEVTQTPSHQVTQMGQEVILRCVPISNHLYFYWYRQILGQKVEFLVSFYNNEISEKSEIFDDQFSVERPDGSNFTLKIRSTKLEDSAMYFCASRLGNEQFFGPGTRLTVL.

This chain uses TRBV29-1 with TRBJ2-5; D possibly corresponds to TRBD2 (6 bases). Trimming cost V 3 bases and J 8 bases, with 10 bases left between them. The CDR3 totals 11 residues. Germline V gives CDR1 SQVTM, CDR2 ANQGSEA. The CDR3 DNA reads as TGCAGCGTTGACCGGGAGAAAACCCAGTACTTC. Amino acid sequence: CSVDREKTQYF. Full variable domain (outside the CDR3, taken from reference TRBV29-1 and TRBJ2-5): SAVISQKPSRDICQRGTSLTIQCQVDSQVTMMFWYRQQPGQSLTLIATANQGSEATYESGFVIDKFPISRPNLTFSTLTVSNMSPEDSSIYLCSVDREKTQYFGPGTRLLVL.

This clone was found once. The chain employs TRBV2 and TRBJ2-4; 7 nucleotides agree with TRBD2. CDR1 and CDR2 from the germline V gene are SNHLY and FYNNEI. CDR3 length: 14 residues. V trimming: 8 bases; J trimming: 3 bases; junction bases outside the gene matches: 7. The CDR3 nucleotides are TGTGCCAGCCGCAGGGAGGGCAACAAAAACATTCAGTACTTC. Translation: CASRREGNKNIQYF.

For this clone: Germline is not matched at one junction end, which may reflect a read error. The CDR3 reads CASSPLLDFAGGLFF. The DNA for the CDR3 is TGTGCCAGCAGCCCCCTACTAGACTTCGCGGGGGGGCTGTTTTTT. The chain couples TRBV13 to TRBJ2-2; TRBD2 matches at 8 bases. The CDR3 is made up of 15 amino acids. Germline V gene sequence: CDR1 PRHDT, CDR2 FYEKMQ (reference sequence).

The chain has TRBV19 and TRBJ1-1; 8 bases are shared with TRBD1. V trimming: 5 bases; J trimming: 8 bases; junction bases outside the gene matches: 4. The CDR3 consists of 12 residues. Per germline, CDR1 LNHDA and CDR2 SQIVND (reference sequence). CDR3 amino acids: CASSHRGSEAFF. CDR3 sequence (DNA): TGTGCCAGTAGTCACAGGGGGAGCGAAGCTTTCTTT.

This sequence joins TRBV5-8 and TRBJ2-2; 7 positions match TRBD2. V trimming: 1 base; J trimming: 0 bases; junction bases outside the gene matches: 6. There are 17 residues in the CDR3. Germline V gene sequence: CDR1 SGHTS, CDR2 YDEGEE. As DNA, the CDR3 is TGTGCCAGCAGCTTGCGTCTCAGCGGGACGAACACCGGGGAGCTGTTTTTT. Translated: CASSLRLSGTNTGELFF.

J is TRBJ2-3 and V is TRBV11-3; 9 bases fit TRBD1. Trimming at V came to 5 bases and at J to 1 base, leaving 7 bases not matched to a gene. The CDR3 consists of 16 residues. CDR1 is SGHNT, CDR2 YENEEA, per germline. In DNA, the CDR3 is TGTGCCAGCAGCCAAACAGGGGGCTCGGGCACAGATACGCAGTATTTT. It translates to CASSQTGGSGTDTQYF.

The chain carries TRBV7-2 and TRBJ1-2, with D uncertain. V lost 1 base to trimming and J lost 5 bases, with 14 bases between them. The CDR3 loop spans 15 amino acids. Germline CDR1 and CDR2: SGHTA and FQGNSA. CDR3 sequence reads: CASSLDPGLKYGYTF. The DNA for the CDR3 is TGTGCCAGCAGCTTAGATCCGGGGTTGAAGTATGGCTACACCTTC.

V and J are TRBV7-2 and TRBJ1-2; D call uncertain. This CDR3 is built from 13 residues. Trimming took 2 bases from V and 13 from J, leaving 17 bases between them. Germline-derived CDR1 and CDR2 are SGHTA and FQGNSA. The DNA of the CDR3 is TGTGCCAGCAGCTTAATCGGAGAGGGTGTCCCCACCTTC. This gives the protein CASSLIGEGVPTF.

The V gene is TRBV5-6, the J gene TRBJ2-1, with D possibly matching TRBD2 (5 bases). This CDR3 has 14 amino acids. CDR1 is SGHDT and CDR2 is YYEEEE in the germline V gene. Between the trimmed V and J ends, which lost 4 bases and 7 bases, there was a span of 15 bases. The CDR3 region is CASSLERSGNEQFF. The CDR3, as DNA: TGTGCCAGCAGCCTGGAAAGGTCGGGGAATGAGCAGTTCTTC.